This TCR beta chain stems from a study of cytomegalovirus exposure and HLA in healthy donors. Broader study findings: The productive fraction for most TCR beta V segments was about 87% or about 30% in an earlier analysis. In a later analysis, most CMV-associated TCR beta chains appeared HLA-restricted. When analyzed later, a missense DCLRE1C variant was found to be linked to TCR beta V- and J-gene trimming.

Researchers ran the PCR with 60 Vbeta and 13 Jbeta primers. Sequencing used immunoSEQ multiplex PCR; TCRdb keeps in-frame clones, though not all of them. This sample's table has around 64,000 clones. In the case of this clone: Its antigen is still unknown.

The CDR3 consists of 14 residues. The V gene's germline CDR1 is LGHNA and CDR2 YNFKEQ. With 0 bases removed from V and 5 bases from J, the gap between germline ends came to 7 bases. The TCR sequence derives from a female donor in good health and CMV-seropositive. The chain combines TRBV4-2 with TRBJ2-2; D is ambiguous. Sequencing was carried out using PBMCs. Written as DNA, the CDR3 is TGTGCCAGCAGCCAAGATTACTGGACCGGGGAGCTGTTTTTT. It specifies CASSQDYWTGELFF.